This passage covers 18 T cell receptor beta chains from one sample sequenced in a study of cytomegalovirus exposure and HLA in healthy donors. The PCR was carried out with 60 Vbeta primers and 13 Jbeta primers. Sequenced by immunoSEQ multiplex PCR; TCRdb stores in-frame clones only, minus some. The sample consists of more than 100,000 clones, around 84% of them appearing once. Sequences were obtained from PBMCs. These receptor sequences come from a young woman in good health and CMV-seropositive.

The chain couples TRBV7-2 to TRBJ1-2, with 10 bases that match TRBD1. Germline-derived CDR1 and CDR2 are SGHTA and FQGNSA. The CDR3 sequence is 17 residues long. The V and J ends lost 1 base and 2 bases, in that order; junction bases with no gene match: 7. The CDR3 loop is CASSLGGTGVANYGYTF. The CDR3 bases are TGTGCCAGCAGCTTAGGCGGGACAGGGGTGGCGAACTATGGCTACACCTTC.

CDR3 protein: CAWITGGYGYTF. The CDR3 DNA reads as TGTGCCTGGATTACAGGCGGCTATGGCTACACCTTC. The chain links TRBV30 to TRBJ1-2, with D possibly TRBD1 on 5 matching bases. This CDR3 comprises 12 residues. V lost 4 bases and J lost 4, with 10 bases in between. CDR1 and CDR2 (germline): GTSNPN, SVGIG (reference sequence).

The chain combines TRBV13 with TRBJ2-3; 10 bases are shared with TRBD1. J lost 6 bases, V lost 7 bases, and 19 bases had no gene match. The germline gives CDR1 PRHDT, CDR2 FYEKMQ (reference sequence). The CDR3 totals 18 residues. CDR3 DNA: TGTGCCAGCACCTCCTCCGGGGAGGGACAGGGGTGGGGCGATACGCAGTATTTT. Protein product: CASTSSGEGQGWGDTQYF.

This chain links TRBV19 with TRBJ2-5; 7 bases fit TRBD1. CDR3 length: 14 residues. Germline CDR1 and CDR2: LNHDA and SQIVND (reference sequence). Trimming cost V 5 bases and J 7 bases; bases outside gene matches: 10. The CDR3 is CASSATGAMTTQYF. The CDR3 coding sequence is TGTGCCAGTAGTGCTACAGGGGCCATGACGACCCAGTACTTC.

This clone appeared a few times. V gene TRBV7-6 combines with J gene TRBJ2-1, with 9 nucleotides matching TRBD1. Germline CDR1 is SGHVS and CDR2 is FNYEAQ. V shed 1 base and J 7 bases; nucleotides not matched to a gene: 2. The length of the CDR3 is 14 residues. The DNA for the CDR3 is TGTGCCAGCAGCTTAGGGGACAGGGAGAATGAGCAGTTCTTC. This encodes CASSLGDRENEQFF. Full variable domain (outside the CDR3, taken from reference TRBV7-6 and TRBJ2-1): GAGVSQSPRYKVTKRGQDVALRCDPISGHVSLYWYRQALGQGPEFLTYFNYEAQQDKSGLPNDRFSAERPEGSISTLTIQRTEQRDSAMYRCASSLGDRENEQFFGPGTRLTVL.

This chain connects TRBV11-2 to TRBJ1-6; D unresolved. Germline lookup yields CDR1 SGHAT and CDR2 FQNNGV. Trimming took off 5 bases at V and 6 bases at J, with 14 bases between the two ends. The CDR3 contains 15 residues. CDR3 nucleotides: TGTGCCAGCAGCCCCCGGGAGGTTGGTAATTCACCCCTCCACTTT. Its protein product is CASSPREVGNSPLHF.

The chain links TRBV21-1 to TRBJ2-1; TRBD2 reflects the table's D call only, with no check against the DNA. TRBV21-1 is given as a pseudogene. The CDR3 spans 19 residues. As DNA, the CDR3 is TGTGCCAGCAGCAAAGACCCTGTGGCCCCCCGGAGTACTCACAATGAGCAGTTCTTC. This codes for CASSKDPVAPRSTHNEQFF.

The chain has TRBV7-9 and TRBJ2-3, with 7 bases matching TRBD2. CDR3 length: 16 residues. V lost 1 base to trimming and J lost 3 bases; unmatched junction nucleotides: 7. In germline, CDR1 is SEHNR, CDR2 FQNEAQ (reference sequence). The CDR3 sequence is CASSLVTGTTTDTQYF. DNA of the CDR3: TGTGCCAGCAGCTTAGTCACCGGGACTACTACAGATACGCAGTATTTT. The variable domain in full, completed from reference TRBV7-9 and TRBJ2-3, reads DTGVSQNPRHKITKRGQNVTFRCDPISEHNRLYWYRQTLGQGPEFLTYFQNEAQLEKSRLLSDRFSAERPKGSFSTLEIQRTEQGDSAMYLCASSLVTGTTTDTQYFGPGTRLTVL.

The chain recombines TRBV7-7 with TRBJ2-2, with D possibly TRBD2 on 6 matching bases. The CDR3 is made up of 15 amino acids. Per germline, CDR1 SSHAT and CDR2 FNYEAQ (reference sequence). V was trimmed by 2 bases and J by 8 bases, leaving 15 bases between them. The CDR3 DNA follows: TGTGCCAGCAGCTTAAGCACTAGCTCGGGTGGGGAGCTGTTTTTT. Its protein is CASSLSTSSGGELFF. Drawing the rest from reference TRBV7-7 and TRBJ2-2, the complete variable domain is GAGVSQSPRYKVTKRGQDVTLRCDPISSHATLYWYQQALGQGPEFLTYFNYEAQPDKSGLPSDRFSAERPEGSISTLTIQRTEQRDSAMYRCASSLSTSSGGELFFGEGSRLTVL.

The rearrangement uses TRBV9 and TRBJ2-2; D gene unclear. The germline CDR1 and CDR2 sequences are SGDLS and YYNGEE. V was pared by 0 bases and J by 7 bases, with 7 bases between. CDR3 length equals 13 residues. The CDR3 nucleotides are TGTGCCAGCAGCGTAGACTTCGGCGGGGAGCTGTTTTTT. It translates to CASSVDFGGELFF.

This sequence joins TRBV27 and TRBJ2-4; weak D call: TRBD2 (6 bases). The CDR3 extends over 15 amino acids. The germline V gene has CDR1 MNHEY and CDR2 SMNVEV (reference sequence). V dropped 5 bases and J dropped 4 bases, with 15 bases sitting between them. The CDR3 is CASSGGKGLKNIQYF. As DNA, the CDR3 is TGTGCCAGCAGTGGGGGGAAGGGGTTAAAAAACATTCAGTACTTC.

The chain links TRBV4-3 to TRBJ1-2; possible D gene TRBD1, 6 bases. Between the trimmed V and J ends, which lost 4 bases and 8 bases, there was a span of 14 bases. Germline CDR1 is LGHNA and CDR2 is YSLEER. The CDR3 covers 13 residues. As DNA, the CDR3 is TGCGCCAGCAGCCTATCCACAGGGAGCGGCTACACCTTC. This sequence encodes CASSLSTGSGYTF.

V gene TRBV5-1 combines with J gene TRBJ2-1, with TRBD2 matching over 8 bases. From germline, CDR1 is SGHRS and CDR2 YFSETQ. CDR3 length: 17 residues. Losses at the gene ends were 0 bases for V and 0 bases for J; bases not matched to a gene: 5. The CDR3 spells CASSLGAGGNSYNEQFF. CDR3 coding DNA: TGCGCCAGCAGCTTGGGGGCGGGGGGAAACTCCTACAATGAGCAGTTCTTC. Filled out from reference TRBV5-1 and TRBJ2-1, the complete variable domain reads KAGVTQTPRYLIKTRGQQVTLSCSPISGHRSVSWYQQTPGQGLQFLFEYFSETQRNKGNFPGRFSGRQFSNSRSEMNVSTLELGDSALYLCASSLGAGGNSYNEQFFGPGTRLTVL.

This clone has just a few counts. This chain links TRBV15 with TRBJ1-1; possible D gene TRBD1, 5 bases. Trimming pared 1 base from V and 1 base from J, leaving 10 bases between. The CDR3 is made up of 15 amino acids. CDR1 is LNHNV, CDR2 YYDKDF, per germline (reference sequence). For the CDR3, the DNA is TGTGCCACCAGCAGAGTCAGGGTATGGAACACTGAAGCTTTCTTT. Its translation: CATSRVRVWNTEAFF.

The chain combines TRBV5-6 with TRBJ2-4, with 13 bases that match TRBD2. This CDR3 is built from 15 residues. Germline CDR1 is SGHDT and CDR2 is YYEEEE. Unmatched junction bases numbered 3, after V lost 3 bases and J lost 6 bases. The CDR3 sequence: CASSYGTSGVNIQYF. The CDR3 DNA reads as TGTGCCAGCAGCTATGGGACTAGCGGGGTAAACATTCAGTACTTC.

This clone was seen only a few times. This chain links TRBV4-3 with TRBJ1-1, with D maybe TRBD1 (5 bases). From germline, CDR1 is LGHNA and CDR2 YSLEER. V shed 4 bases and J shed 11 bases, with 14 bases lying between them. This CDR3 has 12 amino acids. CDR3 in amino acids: CASSPKGGVAFF. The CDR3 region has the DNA TGCGCCAGCAGCCCCAAAGGAGGGGTTGCTTTCTTT.

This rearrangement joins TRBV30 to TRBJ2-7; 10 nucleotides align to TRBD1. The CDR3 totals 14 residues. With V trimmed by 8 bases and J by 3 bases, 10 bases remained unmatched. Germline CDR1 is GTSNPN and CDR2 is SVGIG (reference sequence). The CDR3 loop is CAGRGTGVFYEQYF. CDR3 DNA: TGTGCCGGCCGAGGGACAGGGGTCTTCTACGAGCAGTACTTC.

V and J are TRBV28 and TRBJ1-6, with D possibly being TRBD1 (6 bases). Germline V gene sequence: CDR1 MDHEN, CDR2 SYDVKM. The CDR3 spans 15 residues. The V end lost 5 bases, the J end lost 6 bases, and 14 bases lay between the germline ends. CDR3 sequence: CASSQDSGLNSPLHF. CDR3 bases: TGTGCCAGCAGTCAGGACAGTGGGCTTAATTCACCCCTCCACTTT.